Following are 16 T cell receptor beta chains from one sample sequenced in a study of blood T cell repertoires in COVID-19. TCRdb's table, derived via immunoSEQ multiplex PCR, lists solely in-frame clones and lacks some. This sample has roughly 92,000 clones; around nine tenths occur once, and the top ten carry 4.5% to 5.5%. Sequencing was performed on peripheral blood. The source is an elderly woman with acute or convalescent COVID-19.

The chain uses TRBV5-1 and TRBJ2-1; TRBD2 matches at 13 bases. CDR1 and CDR2 (germline): SGHRS, YFSETQ. With 4 bases clipped from V and 4 bases from J, the junction kept 5 bases outside the gene matches. CDR3 size: 16 residues. The CDR3 spells CASSLSTSGRYNEQFF. The CDR3 nucleotides are TGCGCCAGCAGCCTATCGACTAGCGGGAGGTACAATGAGCAGTTCTTC.

The chain links TRBV25-1 to TRBJ1-5, with D possibly matching TRBD1 (6 bases). V lost 2 bases and J lost 4, with 15 bases in between. Germline-derived CDR1 and CDR2 are MGHDK and SYGVNS. The CDR3 spans 16 residues. CDR3 coding DNA: TGTGCCAGCAGTGAAAGCCTAGGGGGTCCAAATCAGCCCCAGCATTTT. Its protein is CASSESLGGPNQPQHF. The whole variable domain, remainder taken from reference TRBV25-1 and TRBJ1-5, is EADIYQTPRYLVIGTGKKITLECSQTMGHDKMYWYQQDPGMELHLIHYSYGVNSTEKGDLSSESTVSRIRTEHFPLTLESARPSHTSQYLCASSESLGGPNQPQHFGDGTRLSIL.

The rearrangement joins TRBV9 to TRBJ2-3, with 12 bases lining up with TRBD2. The CDR3 runs to 20 residues. The junction had 16 bases not matched to a gene; V was cut back by 4 bases and J by 1 base. Germline loops: CDR1 SGDLS, CDR2 YYNGEE. The CDR3 bases are TGTGCCAGCAGCACAACTTTACTAGCGGGGGGCCAACCTGGCACAGATACGCAGTATTTT. It translates to CASSTTLLAGGQPGTDTQYF.

This chain links TRBV30 with TRBJ1-2; TRBD1 might be the D (5 bases). V was clipped by 2 bases and J by 2 bases, with 18 bases between them. The CDR3 has 16 residues. The germline V gene has CDR1 GTSNPN and CDR2 SVGIG (reference sequence). DNA for the CDR3: TGTGCCTGGAGTCAAATAGGAGGGGCTTCCAACTATGGCTACACCTTC. This translates into CAWSQIGGASNYGYTF.

The chain uses TRBV12-3 or TRBV12-4 and TRBJ1-3; tentative D call: TRBD1 (5 bases). Trimming removed 9 bases from V and 2 bases from J, with 11 bases in between. The CDR3 contains 13 residues. The CDR3: CASEGEAGNTIYF. The CDR3 DNA reads TGTGCCAGTGAAGGGGAAGCTGGAAACACCATATATTTT.

The CDR3 is CASSLKLNTEAFF. The CDR3 DNA reads TGTGCCAGCAGTTTAAAGCTGAACACTGAAGCTTTCTTT. The chain links TRBV12-3 or TRBV12-4 to TRBJ1-1; D not resolved. V lost 2 bases, J lost 0 bases, and 4 bases lay in between. The CDR3 length is 13 residues.

The genes are TRBV19 and TRBJ2-7, with TRBD1 as a possible D gene (5 bases). The CDR3 has 17 residues. In germline, CDR1 is LNHDA, CDR2 SQIVND (reference sequence). The V end was cut by 1 base, the J end by 2 bases, with 18 bases between. CDR3 in DNA: TGTGCCAGTAGTATAGGGGGCAGGGCCATCCGAGCCTACGAGCAGTACTTC. Translating gives CASSIGGRAIRAYEQYF.

The chain links TRBV5-4 to TRBJ1-2; D unresolved. From germline, CDR1 is SGHNT and CDR2 YYREEE (reference sequence). The V end was cut by 4 bases, the J end by 5 bases, with 9 bases between. This CDR3 is built from 12 residues. CDR3 region: CASSLDTYGYTF. The CDR3 DNA follows: TGTGCCAGCAGCCTCGACACTTATGGCTACACCTTC.

V gene TRBV12-3 or TRBV12-4 combines with J gene TRBJ2-7, with 9 bases identical to TRBD2. The CDR3 sequence is 13 residues long. V lost 6 bases to trimming and J lost 6 bases; unmatched junction nucleotides: 6. CDR3 residues: CASRIAGAGEQYF. DNA of the CDR3: TGTGCCAGCAGGATAGCGGGAGCGGGCGAGCAGTACTTC.

The chain uses TRBV7-2 and TRBJ2-1; D is perhaps TRBD2 (6 bases). This CDR3 contains 14 residues. The V end was cut by 5 bases, the J end by 7 bases, with 15 bases between. The germline V gene encodes CDR1 SGHTA and CDR2 FQGNSA. The CDR3 DNA sequence: TGTGCCAGCAGCCTTGGAGGGAGAGGGAATGAGCAGTTCTTC. Its protein is CASSLGGRGNEQFF.

The chain combines TRBV24-1 with TRBJ2-2; possible D gene TRBD2, 5 bases. V was clipped by 4 bases and J by 8 bases, with 13 bases between them. Germline CDR1 and CDR2: KGHDR and SFDVKD. This CDR3 has 14 amino acids. CDR3 coding DNA: TGTGCCACCAGTGACTCCCTAGCAGCGGGGGAGCTGTTTTTT. Its translation: CATSDSLAAGELFF.

The chain carries TRBV30 and TRBJ2-7; TRBD2 aligns across 7 bases. The CDR3 has 15 amino acids. The germline V gene has CDR1 GTSNPN and CDR2 SVGIG (reference sequence). V lost 0 bases, J lost 3 bases, and 8 bases stayed unmatched. The CDR3 loop is CAWSVRQRGVYEQYF. The CDR3 DNA follows: TGTGCCTGGAGTGTACGGCAGCGGGGTGTCTACGAGCAGTACTTC. Full variable domain (remainder filled in from reference TRBV30 and TRBJ2-7): SQTIHQWPATLVQPVGSPLSLECTVEGTSNPNLYWYRQAAGRGLQLLFYSVGIGQISSEVPQNLSASRPQDRQFILSSKKLLLSDSGFYLCAWSVRQRGVYEQYFGPGTRLTVT.

The chain joins TRBV10-3 to TRBJ2-1, with D possibly TRBD2 on 6 matching bases. The V end was cut by 3 bases, the J end by 3 bases, with 12 bases between. CDR1 and CDR2 (germline): ENHRY, SYGVKD. This CDR3 is 15 amino acids long. In nucleotides, the CDR3 is TGTGCCATCAGTGACTCGCGGGACTTCTACAATGAGCAGTTCTTC. Translation: CAISDSRDFYNEQFF.

The genes are TRBV2 and TRBJ2-1; TRBD2 agrees at 13 bases. The germline V gene encodes CDR1 SNHLY and CDR2 FYNNEI. The CDR3 is 15 amino acids. V dropped 6 bases and J dropped 5; count of bases not matched to a gene: 4. In DNA, the CDR3 is TGTGCCAGCAGCCTCACTAGCGGGGGGGACAATGAGCAGTTCTTC. It is translated as CASSLTSGGDNEQFF.

This clone was seen a few times. This chain uses TRBV10-3 with TRBJ2-3, with 7 bases identical to TRBD1. In germline, CDR1 is ENHRY, CDR2 SYGVKD. This CDR3 contains 14 residues. V gave up 10 bases and J gave up 1 base; unmatched junction bases: 8. Here the CDR3 DNA reads TGTGCCACCAGGACAGGAGGAGGCACAGATACGCAGTATTTT. This translates into CATRTGGGTDTQYF.

The rearrangement links TRBV19 to TRBJ1-3; D is ambiguous. The CDR3 is 15 residues long. Looked up from germline, CDR1 is LNHDA and CDR2 is SQIVND (reference sequence). Between the trimmed V and J ends, which lost 4 bases and 0 bases, there was a span of 10 bases. The CDR3 loop is CASSKEEASGNTIYF. The CDR3 DNA reads TGTGCCAGTAGTAAAGAGGAGGCCTCTGGAAACACCATATATTTT.